This TCR beta chain comes out of a study of cytomegalovirus exposure and HLA in healthy donors. The PCR ran on 60 Vbeta and 13 Jbeta primers. Using immunoSEQ multiplex PCR, the repertoire was profiled, and TCRdb retains in-frame clones only, with some absent. The top ten hold 1.3% of the sample, which has roughly 100,000 clones, 78% seen once. The trim removed 3 bases at V and 6 bases at J, leaving 6 bases unmatched. CDR3 length: 15 residues. Germline-derived CDR1 and CDR2 are MGHRA and YSYEKL. The clonotype comes from a man aged 25-45 years in good health and CMV-seronegative. Sequenced input: PBMCs. V usage is TRBV4-1 and J usage is TRBJ2-7; 12 bases fit TRBD2. CDR3 in amino acids: CASSHLTSGSVEQYF. Here the CDR3 DNA reads TGCGCCAGCAGCCACCTGACTAGCGGGAGCGTCGAGCAGTACTTC.